In its sample, the clone carrying this TCR beta chain was seen many times. Its antigen is not known. This sample is drawn from a study of T cells in Graves' hyperthyroidism and ophthalmopathy. The CDR3 sequence is 13 residues long. V was pared by 6 bases and J by 7 bases, with 7 bases of the junction left unmatched. Germline CDR1 is MNHEY and CDR2 is SMNVEV (reference sequence). Pregnant or lactating patients were excluded, as were those with uncontrolled infection or other autoimmune disease. The sample of blood was obtained at first hyperthyroidism diagnosis (before any ophthalmopathy symptoms). Study-wide results and limits: Most thyroid-expanded clonotypes above 0.001 were also found in blood. Classification by a 13 V-J model distinguished ophthalmopathy from stable hyperthyroidism.

RNA transcripts yielded amplified TCR beta CDR3 regions. Using the HTBI primer set, a first-round RT-PCR was run on the TCR CDR3. Via MiXCR, TCRdb re-called the multiplex PCR reads, giving one row per CDR3 protein. This table has nearly 600,000 distinct CDR3 sequences, over 11% appearing once. The clonotype comes from a young woman with Graves' hyperthyroidism that later progressed to Graves' ophthalmopathy. The chain uses TRBV27 and TRBJ1-1; TRBD1 matches at 8 bases. Sequenced sample: blood. The CDR3 reads CASSSGGGGEAFF. CDR3 nucleotide sequence: TGTGCCAGCAGCTCAGGGGGCGGCGGTGAAGCTTTCTTT.